This TCR beta chain was recovered during a study of CD8+ T cells in alopecia areata. V was pared by 2 bases and J by 2 bases, with 12 bases between. The CDR3 covers 15 residues. CDR1 SGDLS and CDR2 YYNGEE come from the germline V gene. TCR sequencing used cDNA made by reverse transcription of extracted RNA. Method: immunoSEQ multiplex PCR; TCRdb's copy keeps in-frame clones and lacks some. Of tens of thousands of clones in the sample, roughly 60% were seen once. The study, taken as a whole, reports: Scalp samples also yield sequences from resident alphabeta T cells of normal skin.

About this clone itself: What it binds is not known.

The TCR sequence derives from a human donor with alopecia areata. The specimen was NKG2D-high CD8+ T cells sorted from blood. J is TRBJ2-3 and V is TRBV9; unclear D gene. The CDR3 protein is CASSVTGLLTDTQYF. DNA of the CDR3: TGTGCCAGCAGCGTCACCGGCCTCCTCACAGATACGCAGTATTTT.